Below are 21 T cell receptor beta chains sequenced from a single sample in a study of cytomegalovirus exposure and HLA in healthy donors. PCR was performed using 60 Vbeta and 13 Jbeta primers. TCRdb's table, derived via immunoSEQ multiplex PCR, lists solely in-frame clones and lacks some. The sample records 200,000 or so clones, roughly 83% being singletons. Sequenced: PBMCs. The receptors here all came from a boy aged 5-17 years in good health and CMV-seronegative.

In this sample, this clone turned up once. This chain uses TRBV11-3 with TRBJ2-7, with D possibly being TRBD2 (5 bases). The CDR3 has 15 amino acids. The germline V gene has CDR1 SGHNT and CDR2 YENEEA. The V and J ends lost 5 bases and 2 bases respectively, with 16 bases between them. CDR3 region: CASSPGAVTPYEQYF. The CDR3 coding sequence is TGTGCCAGCAGCCCTGGAGCGGTTACGCCCTACGAGCAGTACTTC. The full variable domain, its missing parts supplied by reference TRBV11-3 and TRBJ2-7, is EAGVVQSPRYKIIEKKQPVAFWCNPISGHNTLYWYLQNLGQGPELLIRYENEEAVDDSQLPKDRFSAERLKGVDSTLKIQPAELGDSAVYLCASSPGAVTPYEQYFGPGTRLTVT.

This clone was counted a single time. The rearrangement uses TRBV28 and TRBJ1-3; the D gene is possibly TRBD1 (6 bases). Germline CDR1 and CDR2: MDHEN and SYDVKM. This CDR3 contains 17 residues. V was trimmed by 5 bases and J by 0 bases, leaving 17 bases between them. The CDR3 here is CASSPPRGGHSGNTIYF. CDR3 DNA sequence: TGTGCCAGCAGTCCTCCCCGGGGGGGCCACTCTGGAAACACCATATATTTT.

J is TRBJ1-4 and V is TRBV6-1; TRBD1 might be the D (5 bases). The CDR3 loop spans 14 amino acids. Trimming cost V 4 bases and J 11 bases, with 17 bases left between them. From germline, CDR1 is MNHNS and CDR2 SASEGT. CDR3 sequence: CASSVSGKFRKLFF. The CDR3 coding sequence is TGTGCCAGCAGTGTTTCAGGGAAATTTCGGAAACTGTTTTTT.

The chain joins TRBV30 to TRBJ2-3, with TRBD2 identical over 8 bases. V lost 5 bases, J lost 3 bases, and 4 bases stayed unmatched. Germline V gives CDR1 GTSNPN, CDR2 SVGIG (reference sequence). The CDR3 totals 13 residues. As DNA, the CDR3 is TGTGCCTGGGGGGGGACTAGTACAGATACGCAGTATTTT. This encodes CAWGGTSTDTQYF.

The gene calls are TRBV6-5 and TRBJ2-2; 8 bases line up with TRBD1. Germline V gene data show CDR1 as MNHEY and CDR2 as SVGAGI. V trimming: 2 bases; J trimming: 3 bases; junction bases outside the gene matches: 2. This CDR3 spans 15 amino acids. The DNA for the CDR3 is TGTGCCAGCAGTTACCTGGACAGGGACACCGGGGAGCTGTTTTTT. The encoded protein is CASSYLDRDTGELFF.

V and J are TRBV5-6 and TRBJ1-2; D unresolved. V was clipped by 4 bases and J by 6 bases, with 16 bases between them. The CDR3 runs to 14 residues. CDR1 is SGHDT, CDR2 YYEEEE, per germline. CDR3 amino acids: CASSPFPLSDGYTF. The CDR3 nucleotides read TGTGCCAGCAGCCCCTTTCCCCTTTCAGATGGCTACACCTTC.

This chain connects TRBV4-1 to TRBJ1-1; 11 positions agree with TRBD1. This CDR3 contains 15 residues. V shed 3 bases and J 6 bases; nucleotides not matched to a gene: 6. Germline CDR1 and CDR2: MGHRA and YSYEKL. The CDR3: CASSQPGQGASEAFF. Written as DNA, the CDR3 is TGCGCCAGCAGCCAGCCCGGACAGGGGGCTTCTGAAGCTTTCTTT.

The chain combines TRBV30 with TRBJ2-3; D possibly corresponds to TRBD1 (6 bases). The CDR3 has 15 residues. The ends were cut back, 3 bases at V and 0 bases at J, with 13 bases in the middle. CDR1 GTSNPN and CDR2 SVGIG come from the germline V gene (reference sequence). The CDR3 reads CAWSLQGPSTDTQYF. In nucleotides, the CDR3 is TGTGCCTGGAGCTTACAGGGACCTAGCACAGATACGCAGTATTTT.

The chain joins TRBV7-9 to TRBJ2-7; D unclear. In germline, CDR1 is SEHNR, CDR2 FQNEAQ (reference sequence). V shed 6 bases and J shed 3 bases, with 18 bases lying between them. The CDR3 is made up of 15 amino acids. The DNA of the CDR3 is TGTGCCAGCAGTTTCTGGAACAGTCTGGGCTACGAGCAGTACTTC. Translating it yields CASSFWNSLGYEQYF.

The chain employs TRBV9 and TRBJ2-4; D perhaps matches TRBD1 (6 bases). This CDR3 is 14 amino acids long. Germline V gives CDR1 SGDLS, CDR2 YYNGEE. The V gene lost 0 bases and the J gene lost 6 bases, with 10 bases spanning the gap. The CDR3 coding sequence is TGTGCCAGCAGCGTAGACAGGGTGCCAAACATTCAGTACTTC. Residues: CASSVDRVPNIQYF.

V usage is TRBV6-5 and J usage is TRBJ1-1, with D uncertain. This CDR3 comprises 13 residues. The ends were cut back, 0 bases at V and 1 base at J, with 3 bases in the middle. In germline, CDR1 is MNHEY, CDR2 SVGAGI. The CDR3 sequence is CASSYSQNTEAFF. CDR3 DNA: TGTGCCAGCAGTTACTCCCAGAACACTGAAGCTTTCTTT.

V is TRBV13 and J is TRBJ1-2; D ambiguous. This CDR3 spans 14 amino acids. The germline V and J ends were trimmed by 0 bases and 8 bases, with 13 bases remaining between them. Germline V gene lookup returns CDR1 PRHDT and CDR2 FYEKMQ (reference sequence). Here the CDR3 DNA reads TGTGCCAGCAGCTTAGGCCTAGATTTATACGGCTACACCTTC. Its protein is CASSLGLDLYGYTF.

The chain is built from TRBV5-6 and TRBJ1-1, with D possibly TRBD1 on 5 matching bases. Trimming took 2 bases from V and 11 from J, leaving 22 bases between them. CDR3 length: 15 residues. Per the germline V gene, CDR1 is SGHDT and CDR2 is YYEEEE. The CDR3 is CASSLIGREGVMAFF. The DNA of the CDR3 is TGTGCCAGCAGCTTAATAGGCAGGGAGGGCGTTATGGCTTTCTTT.

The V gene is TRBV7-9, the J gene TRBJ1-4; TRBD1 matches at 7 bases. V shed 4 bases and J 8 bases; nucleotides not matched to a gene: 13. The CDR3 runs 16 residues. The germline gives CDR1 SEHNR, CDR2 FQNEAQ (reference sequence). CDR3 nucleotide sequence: TGTGCCAGCAGCTGGCACTCGGGCAGGGGGAACGAAAAACTGTTTTTT. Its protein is CASSWHSGRGNEKLFF.

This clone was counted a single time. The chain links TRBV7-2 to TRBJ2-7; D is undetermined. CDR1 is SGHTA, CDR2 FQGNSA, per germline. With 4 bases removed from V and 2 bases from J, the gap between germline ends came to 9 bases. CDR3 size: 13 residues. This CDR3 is CASSSPTAYEQYF. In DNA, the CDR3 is TGTGCCAGCAGCTCCCCAACAGCCTACGAGCAGTACTTC.

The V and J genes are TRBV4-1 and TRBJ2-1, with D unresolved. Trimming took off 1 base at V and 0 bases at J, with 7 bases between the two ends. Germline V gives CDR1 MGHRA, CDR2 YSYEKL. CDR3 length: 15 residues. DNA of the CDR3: TGCGCCAGCAGCCAAGTAGAGTTCTCCTACAATGAGCAGTTCTTC. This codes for CASSQVEFSYNEQFF.

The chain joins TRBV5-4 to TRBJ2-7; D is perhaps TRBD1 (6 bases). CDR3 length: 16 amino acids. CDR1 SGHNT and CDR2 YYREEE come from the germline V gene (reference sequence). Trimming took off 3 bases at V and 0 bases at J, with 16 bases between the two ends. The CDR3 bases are TGTGCCAGCAGCTCCACACAGGGTGTGGTCTCCTACGAGCAGTACTTC. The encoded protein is CASSSTQGVVSYEQYF.

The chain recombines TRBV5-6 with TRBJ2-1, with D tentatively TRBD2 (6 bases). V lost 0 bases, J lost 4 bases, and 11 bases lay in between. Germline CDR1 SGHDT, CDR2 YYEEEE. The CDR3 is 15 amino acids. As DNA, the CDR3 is TGTGCCAGCAGCTTGGCCCCTAGCGCTTACAATGAGCAGTTCTTC. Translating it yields CASSLAPSAYNEQFF.

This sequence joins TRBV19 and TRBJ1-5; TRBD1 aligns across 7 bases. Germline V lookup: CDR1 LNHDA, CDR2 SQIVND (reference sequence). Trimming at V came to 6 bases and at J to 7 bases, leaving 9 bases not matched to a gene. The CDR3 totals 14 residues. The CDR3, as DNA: TGTGCCAGTAGGTACAGGGGTTTCAGCCAGCCCCAGCATTTT. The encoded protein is CASRYRGFSQPQHF.

CDR3 nucleotides: TGTGCCAGCAGTTGGGACTTCATCCAAGGAAAACTGTTTTTT. Translation: CASSWDFIQGKLFF. J is TRBJ1-4 and V is TRBV6-5, with D perhaps TRBD1 (5 bases). Germline loops: CDR1 MNHEY, CDR2 SVGAGI. This CDR3 contains 14 residues. The V and J ends lost 4 bases and 10 bases respectively, with 16 bases between them.

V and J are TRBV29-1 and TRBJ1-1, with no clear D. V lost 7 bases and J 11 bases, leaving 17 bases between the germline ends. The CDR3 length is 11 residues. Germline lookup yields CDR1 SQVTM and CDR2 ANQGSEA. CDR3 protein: CSATRVRAAFF. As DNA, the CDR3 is TGCAGCGCAACTAGGGTACGCGCGGCTTTCTTT. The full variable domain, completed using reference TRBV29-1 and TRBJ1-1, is SAVISQKPSRDICQRGTSLTIQCQVDSQVTMMFWYRQQPGQSLTLIATANQGSEATYESGFVIDKFPISRPNLTFSTLTVSNMSPEDSSIYLCSATRVRAAFFGQGTRLTVV.